This TCR beta chain was sequenced in a study of Graves' ophthalmopathy and Graves' hyperthyroidism. Study-level points and caveats: Blood was where most expanded thyroid clonotypes above 0.001 frequency also turned up.

This clonotype was found a few times. Its antigen is unidentified. TCR beta CDR3 regions were amplified from RNA transcripts. First-round RT-PCR employed HTBI primers, with a second-round multiplex PCR after it. TCRdb re-called the multiplex PCR reads with MiXCR, one entry per CDR3 protein. The sample yields over a million distinct CDR3 sequences, about 40% seen once. Trimming took 8 bases from V and 6 from J; bases not matched to a gene: 10. Germline V gene data show CDR1 as SQVTM and CDR2 as ANQGSEA. This CDR3 region has 13 residues. Exclusion covered patients with other autoimmune diseases or uncontrolled infections (as well as pregnancy or lactation).

The origin of this receptor is an adult man with Graves' hyperthyroidism. What was sequenced was peripheral blood or thyroid tissue (not recorded which). The chain uses TRBV29-1 and TRBJ1-1; 9 nucleotides align to TRBD1. Here the CDR3 reads CSLGQGPTPEAFF. CDR3 DNA: TGCAGCTTGGGACAGGGACCCACTCCTGAAGCTTTCTTT.